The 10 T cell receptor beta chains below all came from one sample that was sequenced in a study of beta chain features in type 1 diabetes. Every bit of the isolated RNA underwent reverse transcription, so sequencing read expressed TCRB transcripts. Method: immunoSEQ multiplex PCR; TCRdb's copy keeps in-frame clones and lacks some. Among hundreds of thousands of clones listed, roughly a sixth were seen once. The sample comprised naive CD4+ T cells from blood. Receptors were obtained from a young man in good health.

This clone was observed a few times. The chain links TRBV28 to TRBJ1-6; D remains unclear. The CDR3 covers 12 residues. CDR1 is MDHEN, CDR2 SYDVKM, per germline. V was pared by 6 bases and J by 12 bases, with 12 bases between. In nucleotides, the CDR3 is TGTGCCAGCAGAACCCGAGGGCTACCCCTCCACTTT. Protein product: CASRTRGLPLHF. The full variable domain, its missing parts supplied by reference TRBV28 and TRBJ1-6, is DVKVTQSSRYLVKRTGEKVFLECVQDMDHENMFWYRQDPGLGLRLIYFSYDVKMKEKGDIPEGYSVSREKKERFSLILESASTNQTSMYLCASRTRGLPLHFGNGTRLTVT.

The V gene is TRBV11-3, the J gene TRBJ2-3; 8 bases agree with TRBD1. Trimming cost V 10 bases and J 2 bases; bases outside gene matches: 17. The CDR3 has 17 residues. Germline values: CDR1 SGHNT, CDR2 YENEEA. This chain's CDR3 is CAMSGTGVSMATDTQYF. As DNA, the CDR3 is TGTGCCATGTCCGGGACAGGAGTTTCCATGGCCACAGATACGCAGTATTTT.

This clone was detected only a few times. Written as DNA, the CDR3 is TGCAGCGTTGAAAGAGGAGTCCCCCAAGGCTCTGAAGCTTTCTTT. Encoded protein: CSVERGVPQGSEAFF. The chain links TRBV29-1 to TRBJ1-1; D is undetermined. This CDR3 is 15 amino acids long. Germline lookup yields CDR1 SQVTM and CDR2 ANQGSEA. V lost 2 bases and J lost 6, with 19 bases in between.

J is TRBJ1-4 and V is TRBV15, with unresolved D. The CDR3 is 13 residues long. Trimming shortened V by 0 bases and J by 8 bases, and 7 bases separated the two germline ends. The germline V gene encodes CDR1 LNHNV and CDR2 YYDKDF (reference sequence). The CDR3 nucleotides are TGTGCCACCAGCAGAGATGTTACGGAAAAACTGTTTTTT. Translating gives CATSRDVTEKLFF. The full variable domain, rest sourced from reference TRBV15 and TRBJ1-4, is DAMVIQNPRYQVTQFGKPVTLSCSQTLNHNVMYWYQQKSSQAPKLLFHYYDKDFNNEADTPDNFQSRRPNTSFCFLDIRSPGLGDTAMYLCATSRDVTEKLFFGSGTQLSVL.

The CDR3, as DNA: TGTGCCAGCAGTCGGGACACCACAGCTAACTATGGCTACACCTTC. Amino acids: CASSRDTTANYGYTF. The chain has TRBV9 and TRBJ1-2, with D possibly being TRBD1 (6 bases). Trimming removed 5 bases from V and 0 bases from J, with 14 bases in between. The germline V gene has CDR1 SGDLS and CDR2 YYNGEE. This CDR3 has 15 amino acids.

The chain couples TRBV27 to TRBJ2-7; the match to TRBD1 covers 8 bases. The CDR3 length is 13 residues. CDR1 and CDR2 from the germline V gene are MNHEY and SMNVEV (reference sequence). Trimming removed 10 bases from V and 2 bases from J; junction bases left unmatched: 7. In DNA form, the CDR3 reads TGTGCCACCTCGGACAGGGCCCCCTACGAGCAGTACTTC. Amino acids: CATSDRAPYEQYF.

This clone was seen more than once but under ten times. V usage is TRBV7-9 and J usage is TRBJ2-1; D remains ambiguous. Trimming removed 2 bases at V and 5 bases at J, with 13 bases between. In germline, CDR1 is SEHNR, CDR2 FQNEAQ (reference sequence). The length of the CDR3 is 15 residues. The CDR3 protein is CASSLSGLGNNEQFF. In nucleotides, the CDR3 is TGTGCCAGCAGCTTATCGGGTCTGGGTAACAATGAGCAGTTCTTC.

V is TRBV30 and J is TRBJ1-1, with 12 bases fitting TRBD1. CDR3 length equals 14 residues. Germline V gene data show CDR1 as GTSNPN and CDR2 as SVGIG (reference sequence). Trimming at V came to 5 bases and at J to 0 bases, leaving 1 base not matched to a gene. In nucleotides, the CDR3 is TGTGCCTGGGGGGACAGGGGGCTGAACACTGAAGCTTTCTTT. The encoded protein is CAWGDRGLNTEAFF.

Written as DNA, the CDR3 is TGTGCCAGCAGCCGGACTAGCGGGATGTCAGATACGCAGTATTTT. Translating it yields CASSRTSGMSDTQYF. The J gene is TRBJ2-3, the V gene TRBV5-4; TRBD2 matches 12 bases. Germline CDR1 reads SGHNT; CDR2 reads YYREEE (reference sequence). This CDR3 region has 15 residues. V shed 4 bases and J 4 bases; nucleotides not matched to a gene: 4.

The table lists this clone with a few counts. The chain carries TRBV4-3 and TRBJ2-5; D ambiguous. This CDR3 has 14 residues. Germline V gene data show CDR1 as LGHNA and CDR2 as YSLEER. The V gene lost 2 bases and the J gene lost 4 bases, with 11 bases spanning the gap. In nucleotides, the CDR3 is TGCGCCAGCAGCCAATTAAGACCCCCAGAGACCCAGTACTTC. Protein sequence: CASSQLRPPETQYF.